The 11 T cell receptor beta chains below were found in one sample sequenced in a study of cytomegalovirus exposure and HLA in healthy donors. Primers: 60 Vbeta forward and 13 Jbeta reverse. The data were produced by immunoSEQ multiplex PCR, yet TCRdb's version contains in-frame clones alone and is incomplete. The table shows tens of thousands of clones, with 75% to 85% occurring only once. The sample was PBMCs. The receptors stem from a male donor in good health and CMV-seronegative.

The chain combines TRBV5-1 with TRBJ1-1; 7 positions match TRBD1. The V segment lost 3 bases and the J segment 4 bases; nucleotides outside the gene matches: 6. This CDR3 has 14 residues. Germline V gene data show CDR1 as SGHRS and CDR2 as YFSETQ. The CDR3, as DNA: TGCGCCAGCAGCTCAGAACAGGGGACCACTGAAGCTTTCTTT. Protein sequence: CASSSEQGTTEAFF.

The chain carries TRBV5-1 and TRBJ1-4, with 10 bases that match TRBD1. CDR3 length: 16 amino acids. Per germline, CDR1 SGHRS and CDR2 YFSETQ. The V and J ends lost 0 bases and 5 bases, in that order; junction bases with no gene match: 4. The CDR3 protein is CASSLAPGQGNEKLFF. The CDR3 region has the DNA TGCGCCAGCAGCTTGGCGCCGGGACAGGGGAATGAAAAACTGTTTTTT.

The chain uses TRBV28 and TRBJ1-5; D unclear. Germline V lookup: CDR1 MDHEN, CDR2 SYDVKM. V gave up 2 bases and J gave up 4 bases, with 9 bases separating them. CDR3 size: 14 residues. CDR3 region: CASSLGRGNQPQHF. CDR3 bases: TGTGCCAGCAGTTTAGGAAGAGGGAATCAGCCCCAGCATTTT.

This clone appeared a single time. The J gene is TRBJ1-2, the V gene TRBV4-1; TRBD1 matches 10 bases. The CDR3 runs 18 residues. The V gene end was trimmed by 0 bases and the J gene end by 4 bases; junction bases not matched to a gene: 11. Germline V gene lookup returns CDR1 MGHRA and CDR2 YSYEKL. In nucleotides, the CDR3 is TGCGCCAGCAGCCAAGAGCAGTCGGGACAGGGGTGGGGCTATGGCTACACCTTC. Its translation is CASSQEQSGQGWGYGYTF.

The rearrangement joins TRBV2 to TRBJ2-7, with D maybe TRBD1 (5 bases). Deletions cut 4 bases from V and 4 bases from J, with 8 bases between. The germline gives CDR1 SNHLY, CDR2 FYNNEI. The CDR3 runs to 12 residues. CDR3 bases: TGTGCCAGCAGTGGGACATCTTACGAGCAGTACTTC. Translating it yields CASSGTSYEQYF.

This clone was seen once. The chain employs TRBV5-4 and TRBJ1-2; TRBD1 is a possible D gene (5 bases). Germline V lookup: CDR1 SGHNT, CDR2 YYREEE (reference sequence). V was pared by 2 bases and J by 5 bases, with 10 bases between. The CDR3 loop spans 13 amino acids. CDR3 DNA sequence: TGTGCCAGCAGCTTTCCGGGGGGATATGGCTACACCTTC. The encoded protein is CASSFPGGYGYTF. The variable domain in full, with the rest retrieved from reference TRBV5-4 and TRBJ1-2, is ETGVTQSPTHLIKTRGQQVTLRCSSQSGHNTVSWYQQALGQGPQFIFQYYREEENGRGNFPPRFSGLQFPNYSSELNVNALELDDSALYLCASSFPGGYGYTFGSGTRLTVV.

This rearrangement joins TRBV29-1 to TRBJ1-2; 9 nucleotides agree with TRBD1. CDR1 is SQVTM, CDR2 ANQGSEA, per germline. Trimming took 7 bases from V and 6 from J; bases not matched to a gene: 15. This CDR3 comprises 15 residues. The chain's CDR3 is CSGVPPGQGGNGYTF. The CDR3 bases are TGCAGCGGCGTCCCTCCGGGACAGGGAGGGAATGGCTACACCTTC.

The rearrangement joins TRBV6-1 to TRBJ2-6; tentative D call: TRBD1 (5 bases). Trimming removed 6 bases from V and 2 bases from J, with 11 bases in between. Germline loops: CDR1 MNHNS, CDR2 SASEGT. There are 15 residues in the CDR3. CDR3 sequence reads: CASRETVAGANVLTF. The CDR3 DNA follows: TGTGCCAGCAGGGAGACAGTAGCTGGGGCCAACGTCCTGACTTTC.

The V and J genes are TRBV7-9 and TRBJ1-2; possibly TRBD1 for D (5 bases). The CDR3 is made up of 14 amino acids. The germline gives CDR1 SEHNR, CDR2 FQNEAQ (reference sequence). The V end was cut by 5 bases, the J end by 2 bases, with 12 bases between. The CDR3 sequence: CASSPGLMNYGYTF. The CDR3 bases are TGTGCCAGCAGCCCGGGACTGATGAACTATGGCTACACCTTC.

This clone was seen more than once but under ten times. The CDR3 DNA sequence: TGTGCCAGCAGCTTGGTACCGTACGCTGGGCGATCTGGGGCCAACGTCCTGACTTTC. Translated: CASSLVPYAGRSGANVLTF. This rearrangement joins TRBV5-4 to TRBJ2-6; D not certain. This CDR3 region has 19 residues. V dropped 0 bases and J dropped 1 base, with 17 bases sitting between them. Per germline, CDR1 SGHNT and CDR2 YYREEE (reference sequence).

This clone was seen only once. The chain is built from TRBV5-1 and TRBJ2-3, with 7 bases fitting TRBD2. CDR3 size: 17 residues. V lost 0 bases to trimming and J lost 0 bases; unmatched junction nucleotides: 7. Germline V gives CDR1 SGHRS, CDR2 YFSETQ. For the CDR3, the DNA is TGCGCCAGCAGCTTGGTTGGAGCGGGGTCTAGCACAGATACGCAGTATTTT. It encodes CASSLVGAGSSTDTQYF.